This entry lists 25 T cell receptor beta chains sequenced from one sample in a study of cytomegalovirus exposure and HLA in healthy donors. The PCR had 60 Vbeta and 13 Jbeta primers. Only in-frame clones appear in the TCRdb table, and some are missing; sequencing was by immunoSEQ multiplex PCR. This table has about 190,000 clones, about 84% appearing once. Input material: PBMCs. The receptors stem from a man in his forties or fifties in good health and CMV-seronegative.

Points on this clone: One end of the junction varies from germline; a read error may be responsible. This chain uses TRBV7-7 with TRBJ2-5, with 8 nucleotides matching TRBD2. The germline V gene encodes CDR1 SSHAT and CDR2 FNYEAQ (reference sequence). The CDR3 sequence is 14 residues long. CDR3 sequence: CASTAGGFQETQYF. CDR3 coding DNA: TGTGCTAGCACCGCGGGGGGCTTCCAAGAGACCCAGTACTTC.

The rearrangement joins TRBV11-2 to TRBJ2-5, with D possibly matching TRBD1 (5 bases). CDR1 is SGHAT and CDR2 is FQNNGV in the germline V gene. V was shortened by 3 bases and J by 2 bases, with 16 bases between the two germline ends. The CDR3 extends over 16 amino acids. CDR3 region: CASSFPWGRVQETQYF. Here the CDR3 DNA reads TGTGCCAGCAGCTTCCCATGGGGCCGGGTTCAAGAGACCCAGTACTTC.

This clone was counted once. V is TRBV7-9 and J is TRBJ2-7, with TRBD1 matching over 7 bases. CDR3 size: 13 residues. Germline trimming cut 3 bases from V and 5 bases from J; bases unmatched to any gene: 4. Per germline, CDR1 SEHNR and CDR2 FQNEAQ (reference sequence). The CDR3 DNA follows: TGTGCCAGCAGCTTGACAGGGTCCCACGAGCAGTACTTC. Amino acids: CASSLTGSHEQYF.

The rearrangement joins TRBV6-5 to TRBJ2-7; TRBD2 matches at 8 bases. From germline, CDR1 is MNHEY and CDR2 SVGAGI. V shed 5 bases and J 3 bases; nucleotides not matched to a gene: 6. The CDR3 runs 14 residues. DNA of the CDR3: TGTGCCAGCAGTACCAGACGGGGGGGCTACGAGCAGTACTTC. This encodes CASSTRRGGYEQYF.

The chain combines TRBV18 with TRBJ2-1, with 14 nucleotides matching TRBD2. CDR1 and CDR2 (germline): KGHSH, LQKENI. CDR3 length: 15 residues. V lost 3 bases, J lost 8 bases, and 3 bases stayed unmatched. The CDR3 here is CASSPTSGGAHEQFF. CDR3 DNA: TGTGCCAGCTCACCGACTAGCGGGGGGGCCCATGAGCAGTTCTTC.

This clone has only a few counts. The chain couples TRBV15 to TRBJ1-5, with 7 bases matching TRBD1. Germline CDR1 and CDR2: LNHNV and YYDKDF (reference sequence). This CDR3 region has 15 residues. V lost 3 bases and J lost 9; bases outside the gene matches: 11. CDR3 sequence: CATSSAADRRLPQHF. CDR3 in DNA: TGTGCCACCAGCAGCGCCGCGGACAGGAGGTTGCCCCAGCATTTT.

The chain has TRBV6-6 and TRBJ2-3, with a tentative D call TRBD2 (5 bases). CDR1 and CDR2 from the germline V gene are MNHNY and SVGAGI (reference sequence). The V end lost 3 bases, the J end lost 4 bases, and 8 bases lay between the germline ends. This CDR3 contains 13 residues. The CDR3 spells CASSYGRADTQYF. CDR3 nucleotides: TGTGCCAGCAGTTATGGGCGGGCAGATACGCAGTATTTT.

This clone was found a few times. The gene calls are TRBV9 and TRBJ2-1; 10 bases align to TRBD1. The V gene end was trimmed by 0 bases and the J gene end by 10 bases; junction bases not matched to a gene: 10. The CDR3 sequence is 16 residues long. Germline values: CDR1 SGDLS, CDR2 YYNGEE. CDR3 DNA sequence: TGTGCCAGCAGCGTAGTAGGGACAGGGGCCGAACGCGAGCAGTTCTTC. As protein: CASSVVGTGAEREQFF.

This clone was observed once. V is TRBV30 and J is TRBJ2-1, with TRBD2 identical over 8 bases. The V gene's germline CDR1 is GTSNPN and CDR2 SVGIG (reference sequence). Trimming removed 7 bases from V and 0 bases from J; junction bases left unmatched: 8. This CDR3 contains 15 residues. The CDR3 DNA is TGTGCCTCCCGGGAGGGGACACCCTCCTACAATGAGCAGTTCTTC. Translating it yields CASREGTPSYNEQFF. Using reference TRBV30 and TRBJ2-1 for the parts outside the CDR3, the full variable domain is SQTIHQWPATLVQPVGSPLSLECTVEGTSNPNLYWYRQAAGRGLQLLFYSVGIGQISSEVPQNLSASRPQDRQFILSSKKLLLSDSGFYLCASREGTPSYNEQFFGPGTRLTVL.

The rearrangement joins TRBV6-4 to TRBJ1-2; perhaps TRBD1 as D (5 bases). The CDR3 extends over 13 amino acids. Germline V gene lookup returns CDR1 MRHNA and CDR2 SNTAGT. The germline V and J ends were trimmed by 5 bases and 4 bases, with 11 bases remaining between them. The CDR3 is CASSPGGSYGYTF. The CDR3 nucleotides read TGTGCCAGCAGTCCGGGGGGATCCTATGGCTACACCTTC.

The rearrangement joins TRBV29-1 to TRBJ2-1; no reliable D call. Germline V CDR1 and CDR2: SQVTM, ANQGSEA. V was cut by 7 bases and J by 7 bases, with 11 bases left in between. This CDR3 has 11 residues. The CDR3 region is CSGDSVNEQFF. For the CDR3, the DNA is TGCAGCGGTGACTCGGTGAATGAGCAGTTCTTC.

This clone came up once. CDR3 sequence: CASSRAGGSYNEQFF. The CDR3 DNA reads TGTGCCAGCAGCAGAGCGGGGGGTTCCTACAATGAGCAGTTCTTC. The chain links TRBV14 to TRBJ2-1; 9 nucleotides align to TRBD2. The germline V gene has CDR1 SGHDN and CDR2 FVKESK. The CDR3 length is 15 residues. V lost 5 bases to trimming and J lost 1 base; unmatched junction nucleotides: 3.

The chain is built from TRBV30 and TRBJ1-6, with D unclear. The CDR3 spans 16 residues. Per the germline V gene, CDR1 is GTSNPN and CDR2 is SVGIG (reference sequence). V was pared by 3 bases and J by 0 bases, with 12 bases between. The CDR3 DNA reads TGTGCCTGGAGCTGGGGTGGGAGCTCCTATAATTCACCCCTCCACTTT. This sequence encodes CAWSWGGSSYNSPLHF.

This chain links TRBV5-1 with TRBJ1-1; 9 bases match TRBD1. J was trimmed by 8 bases and V by 2 bases; bases with no gene match: 4. Germline V gives CDR1 SGHRS, CDR2 YFSETQ. CDR3 length equals 13 residues. The CDR3 DNA is TGCGCCAGCAGCTTTACAGGGGGCGGAGAAGCTTTCTTT. Translation gives CASSFTGGGEAFF. Combining the CDR3 with reference TRBV5-1 and TRBJ1-1 gives the whole variable domain KAGVTQTPRYLIKTRGQQVTLSCSPISGHRSVSWYQQTPGQGLQFLFEYFSETQRNKGNFPGRFSGRQFSNSRSEMNVSTLELGDSALYLCASSFTGGGEAFFGQGTRLTVV.

The rearrangement joins TRBV7-2 to TRBJ2-7; 9 positions match TRBD2. V was clipped by 5 bases and J by 2 bases; unmatched bases: 10. Germline CDR1 reads SGHTA; CDR2 reads FQGNSA. This CDR3 has 16 amino acids. In DNA form, the CDR3 reads TGTGCCAGCAGCGCCCACCGGACTAGCGAAGCCTACGAGCAGTACTTC. Protein product: CASSAHRTSEAYEQYF.

The chain couples TRBV2 to TRBJ2-5; a possible D gene is TRBD1 (7 bases). CDR3 length: 15 amino acids. Germline loops: CDR1 SNHLY, CDR2 FYNNEI. The ends were cut back, 3 bases at V and 5 bases at J, with 16 bases in the middle. The CDR3 nucleotides are TGTGCCAGCAGTGACCGAGGGGCAGGGGGGGAGACCCAGTACTTC. Translated, it gives CASSDRGAGGETQYF. The full variable domain, its missing parts supplied by reference TRBV2 and TRBJ2-5, is EPEVTQTPSHQVTQMGQEVILRCVPISNHLYFYWYRQILGQKVEFLVSFYNNEISEKSEIFDDQFSVERPDGSNFTLKIRSTKLEDSAMYFCASSDRGAGGETQYFGPGTRLLVL.

This clone was detected only a few times. The chain joins TRBV23-1 to TRBJ1-2; a weak D match, TRBD1 (6 bases). TRBV23-1 is designated an ORF whose function remains uncertain. V lost 8 bases and J lost 6, with 13 bases in between. The CDR3 length is 12 residues. Written as DNA, the CDR3 is TGCGCCAGCTGGGAGGGGGGAAATGGCTACACCTTC. Translation: CASWEGGNGYTF.

This sequence joins TRBV5-1 and TRBJ2-3, with a possible D match to TRBD2 (6 bases). The length of the CDR3 is 17 residues. V was shortened by 3 bases and J by 0 bases, with 17 bases between the two germline ends. Germline V gene sequence: CDR1 SGHRS, CDR2 YFSETQ. In DNA, the CDR3 is TGCGCCAGCAGCTCTTGGACCGGGGGTTCCAGCACAGATACGCAGTATTTT. Protein sequence: CASSSWTGGSSTDTQYF.

V and J are TRBV5-6 and TRBJ1-2, with a possible D match to TRBD1 (6 bases). V was cut by 1 base and J by 12 bases, with 13 bases left in between. The CDR3 has 12 residues. Per the germline V gene, CDR1 is SGHDT and CDR2 is YYEEEE. The DNA of the CDR3 is TGTGCCAGCAGCTTGAAACAGGGCCTCCACACCTTC. Protein sequence: CASSLKQGLHTF. Full variable domain (missing parts from reference TRBV5-6 and TRBJ1-2): DAGVTQSPTHLIKTRGQQVTLRCSPKSGHDTVSWYQQALGQGPQFIFQYYEEEERQRGNFPDRFSGHQFPNYSSELNVNALLLGDSALYLCASSLKQGLHTFGSGTRLTVV.

The chain combines TRBV23-1 with TRBJ2-5; 7 positions match TRBD1. With the DNA end fitting TRBJ2-7 better, the J assignment may be wrong. TRBV23-1 carries the ORF label, with uncertain function. The CDR3 runs 14 residues. Written as DNA, the CDR3 is TGCGCCAGCAGTCAGACAGGGCATTCCTACGAGCAGTACTTC. This gives the protein CASSQTGHSYEQYF.

The chain joins TRBV2 to TRBJ2-7; 7 nucleotides align to TRBD1. V was clipped by 6 bases and J by 3 bases; unmatched bases: 11. This CDR3 region has 15 residues. Germline lookup yields CDR1 SNHLY and CDR2 FYNNEI. The chain's CDR3 is CASSLGQADYYEQYF. The CDR3 DNA follows: TGTGCCAGCAGCCTAGGACAGGCCGATTACTACGAGCAGTACTTC. Together with reference TRBV2 and TRBJ2-7, the CDR3 gives the full variable domain: EPEVTQTPSHQVTQMGQEVILRCVPISNHLYFYWYRQILGQKVEFLVSFYNNEISEKSEIFDDQFSVERPDGSNFTLKIRSTKLEDSAMYFCASSLGQADYYEQYFGPGTRLTVT.

The V gene is TRBV18, the J gene TRBJ2-7; TRBD1 matches at 8 bases. CDR3 length equals 15 residues. After removal of 3 bases from V and 2 bases from J, the junction contained 6 bases not matched to a gene. From germline, CDR1 is KGHSH and CDR2 LQKENI. The CDR3 reads CASSPGQGITYEQYF. The CDR3 bases are TGTGCCAGCTCACCCGGACAGGGAATAACCTACGAGCAGTACTTC.

The V call is TRBV2, the J call TRBJ2-2; 8 nucleotides match TRBD1. V lost 1 base and J lost 3; bases outside the gene matches: 1. The CDR3 has 15 amino acids. The germline V gene encodes CDR1 SNHLY and CDR2 FYNNEI. The CDR3 nucleotides read TGTGCCAGCAGTGAAGGCAGGGGGCACACCGGGGAGCTGTTTTTT. Protein product: CASSEGRGHTGELFF.

This clone was detected ten times or more. The rearrangement joins TRBV7-2 to TRBJ2-5; D call uncertain. Germline-derived CDR1 and CDR2 are SGHTA and FQGNSA. The CDR3 is 12 amino acids. Between the trimmed V and J ends, which lost 0 bases and 9 bases, there was a span of 8 bases. The CDR3 DNA reads TGTGCCAGCAGCTTAGCGGCCCAGTCCCAGTACTTC. Residues: CASSLAAQSQYF.

This sequence joins TRBV21-1 and TRBJ2-7; the table assigns TRBD1, which was not confirmed against the DNA. TRBV21-1 corresponds to a pseudogene. The CDR3 is 13 residues long. The CDR3 region is CASSVRDRGQGHF. CDR3 DNA sequence: TGTGCCAGCAGCGTCCGGGACAGGGGGCAGGGGCACTTC.